The rows below give T cell receptor beta chains drawn from one sample of a study of T cell repertoires and Cas9 in healthy adults. The table came from immunoSEQ multiplex PCR; TCRdb's copy has only in-frame clones and leaves some out. The sample carries 11,000 to 15,000 clones, roughly 89% recorded once. The sample consisted of Tregs (CD4+, CD25+, CD127-, CD137-, CD154-) from PBMCs; culture status not recorded. The receptors were sampled from a human donor in good health. The CDR3 runs from the conserved cysteine through the conserved F or W. Fields, in order: J gene, CDR3 length, D gene, clone size, V gene, CDR3 protein, CDR3 DNA. The D gene is left open where the match is weak. Clone size is not always given. Where it is, it says once, few, many or a class for expanded clones.

J gene: TRBJ2-2; CDR3 length: 16; D gene: TRBD1; clone size: -; V gene: TRBV11-3; CDR3 protein: CASSPGQGVTAGELFF; CDR3 DNA: TGTGCCAGCAGCCCGGGACAGGGGGTAACCGCCGGGGAGCTGTTTTTT
J gene: TRBJ2-3; CDR3 length: 12; D gene: -; clone size: once; V gene: TRBV18; CDR3 protein: CATTQQEATQYF; CDR3 DNA: TGTGCCACCACCCAGCAGGAGGCTACGCAGTATTTT
J gene: TRBJ2-3; CDR3 length: 15; D gene: TRBD2; clone size: -; V gene: TRBV6-5; CDR3 protein: CASSLAGRPTDTQYF; CDR3 DNA: TGTGCCAGCAGCCTAGCGGGGCGGCCGACGGATACGCAGTATTTT
J gene: TRBJ2-7; CDR3 length: 13; D gene: -; clone size: -; V gene: TRBV19; CDR3 protein: CASIKGPGYEQYF; CDR3 DNA: TGTGCCAGTATTAAAGGACCGGGCTACGAGCAGTACTTC
J gene: TRBJ2-2; CDR3 length: 15; D gene: TRBD2; clone size: -; V gene: TRBV7-3; CDR3 protein: CASSPGLNNVGELFF; CDR3 DNA: TGTGCCAGCAGCCCGGGACTAAACAATGTCGGGGAGCTGTTTTTT
J gene: TRBJ2-3; CDR3 length: 15; D gene: TRBD2; clone size: -; V gene: TRBV6-5; CDR3 protein: CASSYPGGPTDTQYF; CDR3 DNA: TGTGCCAGCAGTTACCCGGGAGGGCCCACAGATACGCAGTATTTT
J gene: TRBJ2-6; CDR3 length: 14; D gene: -; clone size: once; V gene: TRBV7-2; CDR3 protein: CASSFKAGANVLTF; CDR3 DNA: TGTGCCAGCAGCTTTAAAGCTGGGGCCAACGTCCTGACTTTC
J gene: TRBJ1-1; CDR3 length: 14; D gene: -; clone size: -; V gene: TRBV14; CDR3 protein: CASSPQMGGTEAFF; CDR3 DNA: TGTGCCAGCAGCCCTCAGATGGGGGGCACTGAAGCTTTCTTT
J gene: TRBJ2-5; CDR3 length: 11; D gene: -; clone size: -; V gene: TRBV15; CDR3 protein: CATSRIQTQYF; CDR3 DNA: TGTGCCACCAGCAGAATCCAGACCCAGTACTTC
J gene: TRBJ1-2; CDR3 length: 17; D gene: TRBD1; clone size: -; V gene: TRBV18; CDR3 protein: CASSPTGTGALNYGYTF; CDR3 DNA: TGTGCCAGCTCACCGACCGGGACAGGGGCGCTTAACTATGGCTACACCTTC
J gene: TRBJ2-1; CDR3 length: 15; D gene: TRBD2; clone size: -; V gene: TRBV7-2; CDR3 protein: CASSPRGEGRNEQFF; CDR3 DNA: TGTGCCAGCAGCCCCCGAGGGGAGGGCCGCAATGAGCAGTTCTTC
J gene: TRBJ1-1; CDR3 length: 15; D gene: TRBD1; clone size: -; V gene: TRBV27; CDR3 protein: CASSFQRTGKTEAFF; CDR3 DNA: TGTGCCAGCAGTTTTCAACGGACAGGGAAAACTGAAGCTTTCTTT
J gene: TRBJ2-3; CDR3 length: 10; D gene: TRBD2; clone size: -; V gene: TRBV29-1; CDR3 protein: CSVDGPGGHF; CDR3 DNA: TGCAGCGTTGATGGACCGGGGGGGCATTTT
J gene: TRBJ2-1; CDR3 length: 19; D gene: TRBD2; clone size: once; V gene: TRBV4-3; CDR3 protein: CASSQGRLAGEVGYNEQFF; CDR3 DNA: TGCGCCAGCAGCCAAGGTCGACTAGCGGGAGAGGTTGGCTACAATGAGCAGTTCTTC
J gene: TRBJ1-1; CDR3 length: 15; D gene: TRBD1; clone size: -; V gene: TRBV11-2; CDR3 protein: CASSLTGAMNTEAFF; CDR3 DNA: TGTGCCAGCAGCTTAACAGGGGCAATGAACACTGAAGCTTTCTTT
J gene: TRBJ2-7; CDR3 length: 15; D gene: -; clone size: -; V gene: TRBV5-6; CDR3 protein: CASSRRTGGHYEQYF; CDR3 DNA: TGTGCCAGCAGCCGCCGGACGGGGGGCCACTACGAGCAGTACTTC
J gene: TRBJ2-3; CDR3 length: 15; D gene: TRBD1; clone size: -; V gene: TRBV6-5; CDR3 protein: CASRDRGKRTDTQYF; CDR3 DNA: TGTGCCAGCAGGGACAGGGGGAAGCGCACAGATACGCAGTATTTT
J gene: TRBJ2-3; CDR3 length: 13; D gene: TRBD1; clone size: -; V gene: TRBV29-1; CDR3 protein: CSAADRGSNTQYF; CDR3 DNA: TGCAGCGCCGCGGACAGGGGTTCGAATACGCAGTATTTT
J gene: TRBJ2-5; CDR3 length: 20; D gene: TRBD1; clone size: -; V gene: TRBV5-1; CDR3 protein: CASSLVAWLQGAGYQETQYF; CDR3 DNA: TGCGCCAGCAGCTTGGTTGCTTGGTTACAGGGGGCTGGGTACCAAGAGACCCAGTACTTC
J gene: TRBJ1-2; CDR3 length: 15; D gene: -; clone size: once; V gene: TRBV7-8; CDR3 protein: CASSFYIPDNYGYTF; CDR3 DNA: TGTGCCAGCAGCTTTTACATACCAGATAACTATGGCTACACCTTC
J gene: TRBJ2-1; CDR3 length: 16; D gene: TRBD2; clone size: -; V gene: TRBV19; CDR3 protein: CASARGWTSSYNEQFF; CDR3 DNA: TGTGCCAGTGCACGGGGTTGGACTAGCTCCTACAATGAGCAGTTCTTC
J gene: TRBJ1-2; CDR3 length: 13; D gene: -; clone size: -; V gene: TRBV11-2; CDR3 protein: CASSTGVGYGYTF; CDR3 DNA: TGTGCCAGCAGCACCGGGGTCGGCTATGGCTACACCTTC
J gene: TRBJ1-5; CDR3 length: 14; D gene: -; clone size: once; V gene: TRBV7-2; CDR3 protein: CASSLVSGNQPQHF; CDR3 DNA: TGTGCCAGCAGCTTAGTATCTGGGAATCAGCCCCAGCATTTT
J gene: TRBJ1-4; CDR3 length: 14; D gene: -; clone size: -; V gene: TRBV28; CDR3 protein: CASSVLGRTEKLFF; CDR3 DNA: TGTGCCAGCAGTGTTCTGGGGAGGACGGAAAAACTGTTTTTT
J gene: TRBJ1-3; CDR3 length: 16; D gene: -; clone size: -; V gene: TRBV7-9; CDR3 protein: CASSLGQGFSGNTIYF; CDR3 DNA: TGTGCCAGCAGCTTAGGGCAGGGGTTCTCTGGAAACACCATATATTTT
J gene: TRBJ1-4; CDR3 length: 15; D gene: -; clone size: -; V gene: TRBV6-5; CDR3 protein: CASSARREHGEKLFF; CDR3 DNA: TGTGCCAGCAGTGCCCGGCGGGAACACGGTGAAAAACTGTTTTTT
J gene: TRBJ2-1; CDR3 length: 15; D gene: TRBD2; clone size: -; V gene: TRBV15; CDR3 protein: CATSRGASGRDEQFF; CDR3 DNA: TGTGCCACCAGCAGAGGGGCTAGCGGGAGAGATGAGCAGTTCTTC
J gene: TRBJ2-3; CDR3 length: 14; D gene: -; clone size: -; V gene: TRBV5-1; CDR3 protein: CASSLARGADTQYF; CDR3 DNA: TGCGCCAGCAGCTTGGCTAGGGGCGCAGATACGCAGTATTTT
J gene: TRBJ1-3; CDR3 length: 16; D gene: -; clone size: few; V gene: TRBV28; CDR3 protein: CASSLRPGGFGNTIYF; CDR3 DNA: TGTGCCAGCAGTTTACGCCCCGGCGGGTTTGGAAACACCATATATTTT
J gene: TRBJ2-7; CDR3 length: 12; D gene: -; clone size: once; V gene: TRBV30; CDR3 protein: CAWSDRTSEQYF; CDR3 DNA: TGTGCCTGGAGTGACCGGACATCCGAGCAGTACTTC
J gene: TRBJ1-1; CDR3 length: 12; D gene: -; clone size: -; V gene: TRBV7-2; CDR3 protein: CASSFSNTEAFF; CDR3 DNA: TGTGCCAGCAGCTTCTCGAACACTGAAGCTTTCTTT
J gene: TRBJ1-1; CDR3 length: 16; D gene: TRBD1; clone size: -; V gene: TRBV6-5; CDR3 protein: CASSYDGFQGARFAFF; CDR3 DNA: TGTGCCAGCAGTTACGACGGATTTCAGGGGGCGCGGTTTGCTTTCTTT
J gene: TRBJ2-1; CDR3 length: 16; D gene: TRBD2; clone size: -; V gene: TRBV30; CDR3 protein: CAWSVGGSGGRNEQFF; CDR3 DNA: TGTGCCTGGAGTGTAGGAGGTAGCGGGGGCCGGAATGAGCAGTTCTTC
J gene: TRBJ2-1; CDR3 length: 15; D gene: TRBD2; clone size: -; V gene: TRBV29-1; CDR3 protein: CSVSVLAGLYNEQFF; CDR3 DNA: TGCAGCGTGTCCGTACTAGCGGGTCTATACAATGAGCAGTTCTTC
J gene: TRBJ1-1; CDR3 length: 19; D gene: TRBD1; clone size: once; V gene: TRBV19; CDR3 protein: CASSIKGRGAGGRNTEAFF; CDR3 DNA: TGTGCCAGTAGTATAAAAGGGCGGGGAGCAGGGGGGAGGAACACTGAAGCTTTCTTT
J gene: TRBJ2-7; CDR3 length: 13; D gene: TRBD1; clone size: once; V gene: TRBV29-1; CDR3 protein: CSVAHRQGYEQYF; CDR3 DNA: TGCAGCGTTGCTCATCGACAGGGGTACGAGCAGTACTTC
J gene: TRBJ2-1; CDR3 length: 17; D gene: TRBD2; clone size: -; V gene: TRBV4-1; CDR3 protein: CASSQPGASGSYNEQFF; CDR3 DNA: TGCGCCAGCAGCCAACCTGGTGCTAGCGGCTCCTACAATGAGCAGTTCTTC
J gene: TRBJ1-1; CDR3 length: 12; D gene: -; clone size: -; V gene: TRBV6-5; CDR3 protein: CASGRGNTEAFF; CDR3 DNA: TGTGCCAGCGGTCGGGGGAACACTGAAGCTTTCTTT
J gene: TRBJ2-2; CDR3 length: 13; D gene: -; clone size: -; V gene: TRBV5-1; CDR3 protein: CASSNPSTGELFF; CDR3 DNA: TGCGCCAGCAGCAACCCCAGCACCGGGGAGCTGTTTTTT
J gene: TRBJ2-7; CDR3 length: 17; D gene: -; clone size: once; V gene: TRBV4-1; CDR3 protein: CASSQEWGRTGTYEQYF; CDR3 DNA: TGCGCCAGCAGCCAAGAATGGGGTCGGACTGGAACCTACGAGCAGTACTTC
J gene: TRBJ1-1; CDR3 length: 12; D gene: -; clone size: few; V gene: TRBV11-2; CDR3 protein: CASSFTAEGAFF; CDR3 DNA: TGTGCCAGCAGCTTTACCGCTGAAGGGGCTTTCTTT
J gene: TRBJ1-1; CDR3 length: 16; D gene: -; clone size: -; V gene: TRBV11-2; CDR3 protein: CASSLPLPTLNTEAFF; CDR3 DNA: TGTGCCAGCAGCCTTCCACTCCCCACTTTGAACACTGAAGCTTTCTTT
J gene: TRBJ1-2; CDR3 length: 13; D gene: -; clone size: -; V gene: TRBV6-5; CDR3 protein: CASSSTDIYGYTF; CDR3 DNA: TGTGCCAGCAGCTCGACCGATATCTATGGCTACACCTTC
J gene: TRBJ2-7; CDR3 length: 14; D gene: -; clone size: -; V gene: TRBV11-3; CDR3 protein: CASSPTGANYEQYF; CDR3 DNA: TGTGCCAGCAGTCCGACCGGGGCCAACTACGAGCAGTACTTC
J gene: TRBJ2-3; CDR3 length: 18; D gene: TRBD2; clone size: -; V gene: TRBV7-8; CDR3 protein: CASSWTSGPQRSTDTQYF; CDR3 DNA: TGTGCCAGCAGCTGGACTAGCGGGCCCCAGAGAAGCACAGATACGCAGTATTTT
J gene: TRBJ1-2; CDR3 length: 16; D gene: -; clone size: once; V gene: TRBV28; CDR3 protein: CASSVGGAGVNYGYTF; CDR3 DNA: TGTGCCAGCAGTGTGGGGGGGGCAGGAGTTAACTATGGCTACACCTTC
J gene: TRBJ2-7; CDR3 length: 11; D gene: TRBD2; clone size: once; V gene: TRBV6-5; CDR3 protein: CASTRRGEQYF; CDR3 DNA: TGTGCCAGCACTCGGCGGGGGGAGCAGTACTTC
J gene: TRBJ1-2; CDR3 length: 14; D gene: -; clone size: few; V gene: TRBV19; CDR3 protein: CASSTQRYRYGYTF; CDR3 DNA: TGTGCCAGTAGTACTCAGAGGTACCGGTATGGCTACACCTTC
J gene: TRBJ2-1; CDR3 length: 15; D gene: -; clone size: once; V gene: TRBV6-1; CDR3 protein: CASGIGQLSYNEQFF; CDR3 DNA: TGTGCCAGCGGAATCGGACAGCTCTCCTACAATGAGCAGTTCTTC
J gene: TRBJ2-1; CDR3 length: 15; D gene: TRBD1; clone size: -; V gene: TRBV4-1; CDR3 protein: CASSQGTGSYNEQFF; CDR3 DNA: TGCGCCAGCAGCCAAGGGACAGGCTCCTACAATGAGCAGTTCTTC